Following are 5 T cell receptor beta chains from one sample sequenced in a study. From the 5' RACE reads, TCRdb called clonotypes with MiXCR, one entry per CDR3 protein. This table has 60,000 to 65,000 distinct CDR3 sequences, about 31% appearing once. What was sequenced was tumor-infiltrating naive CD4+ T cells sorted from the breast tumor. Documented subset: naive CD4+ T cells, CD4+CD45RA+CD25-. All receptors derive from a female donor with breast cancer.

For the CDR3, the DNA is TGCAGTGCTAGAGATCGAGCAGATTATAGCAATCAGCCCCAGCATTTT. Translation: CSARDRADYSNQPQHF. The chain combines TRBV20-1 with TRBJ1-5, with unresolved D. V dropped 0 bases and J dropped 0 bases, with 12 bases sitting between them. CDR3 length: 16 residues. From germline, CDR1 is DFQATT and CDR2 SNEGSKA (reference sequence).

The rearrangement links TRBV12-3 or TRBV12-4 to TRBJ2-7; D is perhaps TRBD1 or TRBD2 (9 bases each). V lost 5 bases, J lost 6 bases, and 32 bases lay in between. This CDR3 has 19 amino acids. The CDR3 reads CASSPRDRASRLSGSEQYF. The CDR3 DNA reads as TGTGCCAGCAGTCCAAGGGACAGGGCCTCTAGACTTAGCGGGAGCGAGCAGTACTTC.

In nucleotides, the CDR3 is TGCGCCAGCACAAACCTCGGACAGATCCAAGAGACCCAGTACTTC. Translated: CASTNLGQIQETQYF. The rearrangement links TRBV5-1 to TRBJ2-5, with TRBD1 as a possible D gene (6 bases). Germline CDR1 and CDR2: SGHRS and YFSETQ. Trimming took off 6 bases at V and 1 base at J, with 16 bases between the two ends. This CDR3 has 15 residues.

This clonotype was seen only a few times. CDR3: CASSLDRGAYNEQFF. The CDR3 nucleotides are TGTGCCAGCAGCTTAGACCGGGGGGCCTACAATGAGCAGTTCTTC. The chain has TRBV7-3 and TRBJ2-1, with TRBD2 matching over 7 bases. J gave up 2 bases and V 2 bases, and 3 bases lay outside the gene matches. Germline-derived CDR1 and CDR2 are SGHTA and FQGTGA. CDR3 length: 15 amino acids.

Note on this clonotype: The conserved closing phenylalanine or tryptophan is absent in this CDR3, likely reflecting a read error. The V gene is TRBV5-6, the J gene TRBJ1-4; TRBD1 aligns across 9 bases. Germline lookup yields CDR1 SGHDT and CDR2 YYEEEE. The V segment lost 4 bases and the J segment 4 bases; nucleotides outside the gene matches: 8. CDR3 length equals 16 residues. CDR3 sequence: CASSPWDRAYNEKLFS. DNA for the CDR3: TGTGCCAGCAGCCCGTGGGACAGGGCCTATAATGAAAAACTGTTTTCT.